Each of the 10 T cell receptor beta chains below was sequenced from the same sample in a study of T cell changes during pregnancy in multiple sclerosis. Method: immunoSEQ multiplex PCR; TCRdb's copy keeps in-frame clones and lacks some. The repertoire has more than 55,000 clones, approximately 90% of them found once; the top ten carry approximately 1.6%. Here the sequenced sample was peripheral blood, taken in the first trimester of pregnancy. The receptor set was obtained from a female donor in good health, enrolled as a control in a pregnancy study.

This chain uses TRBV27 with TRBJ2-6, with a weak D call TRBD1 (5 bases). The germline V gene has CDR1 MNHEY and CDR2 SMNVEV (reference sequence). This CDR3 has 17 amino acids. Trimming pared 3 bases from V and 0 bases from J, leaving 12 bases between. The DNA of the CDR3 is TGTGCCAGCAGTTTGGCAGGGCCACACTCTGGGGCCAACGTCCTGACTTTC. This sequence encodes CASSLAGPHSGANVLTF.

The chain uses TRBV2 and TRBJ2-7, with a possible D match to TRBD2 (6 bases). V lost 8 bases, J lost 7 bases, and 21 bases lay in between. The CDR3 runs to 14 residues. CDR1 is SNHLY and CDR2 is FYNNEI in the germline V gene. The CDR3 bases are TGTGCCAGCTCCCTGGGAGGTCAATCTACGGAGCAGTACTTC. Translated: CASSLGGQSTEQYF.

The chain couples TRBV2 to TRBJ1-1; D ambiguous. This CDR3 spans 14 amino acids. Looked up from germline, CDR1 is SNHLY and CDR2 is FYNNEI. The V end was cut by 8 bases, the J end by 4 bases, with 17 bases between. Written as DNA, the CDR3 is TGTGCCAGCTCCCGTTTGGTGGCAAGCACTGAAGCTTTCTTT. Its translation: CASSRLVASTEAFF.

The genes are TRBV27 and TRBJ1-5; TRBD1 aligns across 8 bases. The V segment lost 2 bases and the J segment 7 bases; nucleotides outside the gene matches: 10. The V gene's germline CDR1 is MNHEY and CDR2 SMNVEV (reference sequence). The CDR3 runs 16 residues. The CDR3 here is CASSLVGGQGYQPQHF. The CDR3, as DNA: TGTGCCAGCAGTTTAGTTGGAGGACAGGGATACCAGCCCCAGCATTTT.

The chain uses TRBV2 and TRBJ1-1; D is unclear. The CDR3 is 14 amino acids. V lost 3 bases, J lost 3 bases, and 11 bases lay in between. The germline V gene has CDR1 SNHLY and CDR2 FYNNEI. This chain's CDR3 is CASSDLTGDTEAFF. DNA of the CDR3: TGTGCCAGCAGTGACCTGACCGGGGACACTGAAGCTTTCTTT.

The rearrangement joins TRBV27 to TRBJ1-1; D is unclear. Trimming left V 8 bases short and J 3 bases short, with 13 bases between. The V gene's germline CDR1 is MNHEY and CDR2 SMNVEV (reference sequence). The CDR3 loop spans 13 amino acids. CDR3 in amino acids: CASSVGGHTEAFF. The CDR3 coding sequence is TGTGCCAGCTCTGTAGGAGGGCACACTGAAGCTTTCTTT.

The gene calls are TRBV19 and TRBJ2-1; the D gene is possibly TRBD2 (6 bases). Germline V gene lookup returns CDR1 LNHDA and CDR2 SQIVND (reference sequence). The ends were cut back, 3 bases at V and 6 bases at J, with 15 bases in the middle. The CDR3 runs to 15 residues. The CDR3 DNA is TGTGCCAGTAGTATCGGGCGGGGTCCGAGCAATGAGCAGTTCTTC. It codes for CASSIGRGPSNEQFF.

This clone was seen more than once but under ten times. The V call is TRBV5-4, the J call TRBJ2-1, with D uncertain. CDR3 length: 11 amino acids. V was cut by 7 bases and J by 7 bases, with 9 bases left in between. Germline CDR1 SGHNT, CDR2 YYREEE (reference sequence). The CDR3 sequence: CASGSRNEQFF. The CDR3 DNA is TGTGCCAGCGGTAGTAGAAATGAGCAGTTCTTC.

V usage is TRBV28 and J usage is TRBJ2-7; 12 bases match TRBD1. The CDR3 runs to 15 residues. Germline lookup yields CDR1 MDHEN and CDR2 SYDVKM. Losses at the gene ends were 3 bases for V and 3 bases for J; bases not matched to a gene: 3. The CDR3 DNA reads TGTGCCAGCAGTTTCCGGGACAGGGGGCTCTACGAGCAGTACTTC. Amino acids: CASSFRDRGLYEQYF.

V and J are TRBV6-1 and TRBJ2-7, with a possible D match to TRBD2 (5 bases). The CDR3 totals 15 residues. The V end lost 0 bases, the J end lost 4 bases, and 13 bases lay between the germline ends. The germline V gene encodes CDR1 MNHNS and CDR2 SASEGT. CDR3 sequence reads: CASSEAGGGSYEQYF. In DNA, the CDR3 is TGTGCCAGCAGTGAAGCGGGCGGCGGGTCTTACGAGCAGTACTTC.